The source of this T cell receptor beta chain is a study of shared clonotypes between healthy human individuals (dated by TCRdb to about 2020). About the full investigation: The cohort comprised two women and a few men aged 18 to 49 years. To estimate repertoire size and how much clonotypes are shared between individuals, the study performed deep sequencing of blood TCR repertoires from 4 to 6 healthy adults. To increase sequencing depth and limit assay-specific biases, different laboratories used diverse techniques to prepare libraries and sequence TCR repertoires. Between about 0.94 and 8.9 billion PBMCs per donor were obtained by leukapheresis.

Using the deep immunoSEQ assay, multiplex PCR amplified TCR CDR3 regions from genomic DNA. Genomic DNA extracted from each cell subset was distributed evenly over all wells of several immunoSEQ 96-well plates, and each plate served as one replicate. Each replicate PCR for unsorted PBMC received 300 to 350 ng genomic DNA, equal to 25,000 to 30,000 T cell genomes. Ten immunoSEQ deep assay plates were used to sequence the unsorted PBMC genomic DNA. Purified libraries were quantified with a Qubit 3.0 fluorometer, sized on a Bioanalyzer 2100, and re-quantified with the KAPA Library Quantification kit. Every immunoSEQ 96-well plate was sequenced on a separate single-read 150-cycle Illumina NextSeq 550 flow cell. The authors processed their data as follows. Because only junctional sequences without quality scores were contained in the immunoSEQ output, filtering matching that applied to full-length reads could not be performed. Sequences were annotated with PyIR, a Python wrapper for IgBLAST v1.9, and V/J genes and CDR3 were assigned using IMGT germline references. Reads with weak V/J assignments (E-value above 1e-6), missing CDR3, stop codons, out-of-frame junctions, or ambiguous translated residues were removed. V3J clonotypes were defined as sequences sharing the same inferred V gene, J gene, and CDR3 amino acid sequence. Percentage overlap between repertoires was calculated by dividing the number of shared unique clonotypes by the size of the smaller repertoire. Repertoire richness was assessed with RTK rarefaction, the Chao1 estimator, and Recon v2.1 estimates of unobserved clonotypes. This immuneACCESS table, as held by TCRdb, lists in-frame sequences with V and J called but not all clones. Of the missing ones, under half trace to an unresolved V gene in checked studies; the others have no known cause. The V and J calls and clone size are taken from that table; D and trimming were inferred from the DNA. Across this sample there are 450,000 to 500,000 clones, with over 70% seen only once. The ten biggest clones cover roughly 13% of the sample.

Per the germline V gene, MNHEY is the CDR1 and SVGAGI is the CDR2. The trim is 0 bases for V and 3 bases for J, with a gap of 11 bases between the germline ends. CDR3 length: 16 amino acids, cysteine to phenylalanine. Only the CDR3 region is kept as DNA, spanning 48 bases read in frame from base 1. General findings and caveats noted by the study authors: Based on pairwise subsampling, the degree of clonotype sharing among donors was expected to be affected by sequencing depth. Sampling was restricted to blood, and TCR repertoires in tissue are likely to differ from TCR repertoires in blood. Because the study included only a small number of donors, the genetic and exposure-history diversity represented was limited.

In regard to this clone: Which antigen it targets is not known. No much larger clonotype is one base removed from it; base qualities were not supplied.

The donors were healthy, HIV-negative adults with no recently reported acute infections or vaccinations. Only Caucasian adults living in Nashville, Tennessee, USA were represented among the donors. For unsorted samples, tens of millions of PBMCs were counted, and genomic DNA was extracted using the QIAamp DNA Blood Mini kit. After blood collection by leukapheresis, PBMCs were isolated using Ficoll-Histopaque density gradient centrifugation and then cryopreserved in the vapor phase of liquid nitrogen. Recombination connected TRBV6-5 to TRBJ2-2, with TRBD1 perhaps the D gene, on 7 matching bases. The sequenced sample was PBMCs. The receptor was derived from a middle-aged woman in good health. Some clones in this sample may be carry-over from other donors' samples. The sequenced DNA: TGTGCCAGCAGTTACTCGGAGGGGGCGGACACCGGGGAGCTGTTTTTT. This is translated as CASSYSEGADTGELFF.